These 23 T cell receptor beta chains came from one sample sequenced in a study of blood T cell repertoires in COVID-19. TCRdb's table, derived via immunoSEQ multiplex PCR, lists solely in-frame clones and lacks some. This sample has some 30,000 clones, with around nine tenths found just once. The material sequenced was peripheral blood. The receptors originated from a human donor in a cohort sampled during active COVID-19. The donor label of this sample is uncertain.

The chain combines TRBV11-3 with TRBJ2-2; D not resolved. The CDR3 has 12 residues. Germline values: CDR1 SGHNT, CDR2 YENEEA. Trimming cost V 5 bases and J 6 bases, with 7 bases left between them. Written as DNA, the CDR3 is TGTGCCAGCAGCCCGAGGTCCGGGGAGCTGTTTTTT. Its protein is CASSPRSGELFF.

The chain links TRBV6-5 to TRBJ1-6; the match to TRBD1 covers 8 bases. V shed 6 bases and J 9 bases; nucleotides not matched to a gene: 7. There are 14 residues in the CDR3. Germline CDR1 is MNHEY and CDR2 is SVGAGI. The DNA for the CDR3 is TGTGCCAGCAGCCTGGACAGGGAGGGTTCACCCCTCCACTTT. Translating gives CASSLDREGSPLHF.

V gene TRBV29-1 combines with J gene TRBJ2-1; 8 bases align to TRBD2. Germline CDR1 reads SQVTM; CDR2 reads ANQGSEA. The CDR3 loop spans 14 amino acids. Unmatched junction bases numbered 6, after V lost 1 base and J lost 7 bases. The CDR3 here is CSVEGTSIVNEQFF. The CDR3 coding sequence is TGCAGCGTTGAAGGGACTAGCATCGTTAATGAGCAGTTCTTC.

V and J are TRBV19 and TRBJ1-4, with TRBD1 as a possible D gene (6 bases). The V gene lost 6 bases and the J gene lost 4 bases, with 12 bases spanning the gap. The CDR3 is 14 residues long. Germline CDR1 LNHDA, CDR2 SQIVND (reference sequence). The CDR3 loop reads CASSRQVLNEKLFF. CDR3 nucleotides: TGTGCCAGTAGCCGACAGGTCCTTAATGAAAAACTGTTTTTT.

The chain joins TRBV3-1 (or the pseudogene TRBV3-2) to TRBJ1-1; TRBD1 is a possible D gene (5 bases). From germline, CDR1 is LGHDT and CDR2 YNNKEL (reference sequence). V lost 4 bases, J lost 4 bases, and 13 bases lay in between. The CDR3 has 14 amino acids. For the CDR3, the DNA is TGTGCCAGCAGCCCGGGAGGGGCGGCCACTGAAGCTTTCTTT. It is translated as CASSPGGAATEAFF.

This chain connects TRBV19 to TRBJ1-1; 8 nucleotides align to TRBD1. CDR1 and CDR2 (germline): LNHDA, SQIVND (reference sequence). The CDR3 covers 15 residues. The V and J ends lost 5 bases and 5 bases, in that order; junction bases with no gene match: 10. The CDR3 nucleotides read TGTGCCAGTAGTTCGGGCAGGGGGCGGGGGACTGAAGCTTTCTTT. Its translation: CASSSGRGRGTEAFF.

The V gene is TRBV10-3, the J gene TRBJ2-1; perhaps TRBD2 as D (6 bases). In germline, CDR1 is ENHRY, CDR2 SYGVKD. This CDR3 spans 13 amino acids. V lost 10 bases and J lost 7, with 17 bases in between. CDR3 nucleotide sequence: TGTGCCACCCTAAGAGGGACTTTTAATGAGCAGTTCTTC. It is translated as CATLRGTFNEQFF.

The CDR3 loop reads CASSPQTGTSGPYEQYF. The CDR3 coding sequence is TGTGCCAGTAGTCCCCAGACCGGGACTAGCGGGCCCTACGAGCAGTACTTC. The chain joins TRBV19 to TRBJ2-7, with 12 positions matching TRBD2. The germline gives CDR1 LNHDA, CDR2 SQIVND (reference sequence). This CDR3 has 17 amino acids. The V segment lost 5 bases and the J segment 2 bases; nucleotides outside the gene matches: 10. The variable domain in full, with the rest retrieved from reference TRBV19 and TRBJ2-7, is DGGITQSPKYLFRKEGQNVTLSCEQNLNHDAMYWYRQDPGQGLRLIYYSQIVNDFQKGDIAEGYSVSREKKESFPLTVTSAQKNPTAFYLCASSPQTGTSGPYEQYFGPGTRLTVT.

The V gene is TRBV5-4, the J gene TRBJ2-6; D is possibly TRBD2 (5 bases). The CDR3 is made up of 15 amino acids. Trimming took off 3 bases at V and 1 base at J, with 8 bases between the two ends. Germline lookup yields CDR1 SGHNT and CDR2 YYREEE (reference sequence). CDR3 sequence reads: CASSSPGSGANVLTF. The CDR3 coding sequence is TGTGCCAGCAGCTCTCCGGGGTCTGGGGCCAACGTCCTGACTTTC.

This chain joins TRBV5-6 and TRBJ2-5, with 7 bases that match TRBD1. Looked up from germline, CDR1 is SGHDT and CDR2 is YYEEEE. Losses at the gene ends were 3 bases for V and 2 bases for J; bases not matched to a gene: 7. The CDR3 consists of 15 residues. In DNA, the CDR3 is TGTGCCAGCAGCTGGGACAGACTAAATCAAGAGACCCAGTACTTC. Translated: CASSWDRLNQETQYF.

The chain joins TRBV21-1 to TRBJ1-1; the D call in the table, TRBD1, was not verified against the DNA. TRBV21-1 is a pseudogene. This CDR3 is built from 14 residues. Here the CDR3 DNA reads TGTGCCAGCAGCAAGTCCCAGAAGTACACTGAAGCTTTCTTT. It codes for CASSKSQKYTEAFF.

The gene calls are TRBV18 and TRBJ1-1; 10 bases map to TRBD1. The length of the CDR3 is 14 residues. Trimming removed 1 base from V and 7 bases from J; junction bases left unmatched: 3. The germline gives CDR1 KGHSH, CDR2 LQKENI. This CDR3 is CASSPRQGADEAFF. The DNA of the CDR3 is TGTGCCAGCTCACCACGACAGGGGGCTGATGAAGCTTTCTTT.

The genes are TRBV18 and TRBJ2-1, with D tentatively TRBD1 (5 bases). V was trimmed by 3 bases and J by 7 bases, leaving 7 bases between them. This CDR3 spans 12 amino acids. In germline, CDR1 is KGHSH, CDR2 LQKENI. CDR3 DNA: TGTGCCAGCTCACCTTCAGGGAATGAGCAGTTCTTC. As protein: CASSPSGNEQFF.

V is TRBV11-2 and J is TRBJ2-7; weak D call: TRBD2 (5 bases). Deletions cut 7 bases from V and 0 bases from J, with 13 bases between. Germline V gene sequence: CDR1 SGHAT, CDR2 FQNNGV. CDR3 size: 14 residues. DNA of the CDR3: TGTGCCAGCACCCCGCGGGTCCTCTCCTACGAGCAGTACTTC. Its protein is CASTPRVLSYEQYF. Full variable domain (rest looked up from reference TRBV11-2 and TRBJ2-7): EAGVAQSPRYKIIEKRQSVAFWCNPISGHATLYWYQQILGQGPKLLIQFQNNGVVDDSQLPKDRFSAERLKGVDSTLKIQPAKLEDSAVYLCASTPRVLSYEQYFGPGTRLTVT.

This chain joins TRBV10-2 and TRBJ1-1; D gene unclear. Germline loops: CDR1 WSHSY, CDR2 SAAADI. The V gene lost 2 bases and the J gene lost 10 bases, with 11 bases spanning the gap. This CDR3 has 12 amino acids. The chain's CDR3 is CASSERRGSAFF. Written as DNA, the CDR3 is TGCGCCAGCAGTGAGAGACGAGGGTCAGCTTTCTTT.

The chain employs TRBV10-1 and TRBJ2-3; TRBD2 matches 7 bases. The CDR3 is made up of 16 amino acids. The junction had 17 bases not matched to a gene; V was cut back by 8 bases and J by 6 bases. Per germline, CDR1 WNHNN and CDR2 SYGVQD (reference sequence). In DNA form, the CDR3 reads TGCGCCAGCCTAATGGGGGAGGGTCGAATCTTGGATACGCAGTATTTT. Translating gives CASLMGEGRILDTQYF.

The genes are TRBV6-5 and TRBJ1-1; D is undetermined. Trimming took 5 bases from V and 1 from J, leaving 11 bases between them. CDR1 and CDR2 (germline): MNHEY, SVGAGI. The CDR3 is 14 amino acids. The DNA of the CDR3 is TGTGCCAGCAGTAGCAGGCTAACGAACACTGAAGCTTTCTTT. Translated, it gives CASSSRLTNTEAFF.

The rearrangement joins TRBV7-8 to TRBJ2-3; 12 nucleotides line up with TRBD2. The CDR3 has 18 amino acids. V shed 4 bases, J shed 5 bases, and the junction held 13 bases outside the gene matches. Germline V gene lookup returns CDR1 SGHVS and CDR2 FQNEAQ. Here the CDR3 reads CASSYRRTSGDPIDTQYF. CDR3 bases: TGTGCCAGCAGCTACCGCCGGACTAGCGGGGACCCTATAGATACGCAGTATTTT.

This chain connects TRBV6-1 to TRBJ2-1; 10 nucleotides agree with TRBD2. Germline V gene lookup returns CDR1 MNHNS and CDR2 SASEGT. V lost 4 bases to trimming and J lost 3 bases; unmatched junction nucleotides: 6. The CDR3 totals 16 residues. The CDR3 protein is CASSGGRLAGYNEQFF. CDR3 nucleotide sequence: TGTGCCAGCAGTGGGGGACGACTAGCGGGCTACAATGAGCAGTTCTTC.

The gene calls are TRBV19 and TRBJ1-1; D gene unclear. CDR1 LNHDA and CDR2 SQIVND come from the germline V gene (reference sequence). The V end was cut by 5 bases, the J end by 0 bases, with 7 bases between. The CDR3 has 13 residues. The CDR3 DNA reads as TGTGCCAGTAGTGATCGGTTGAACACTGAAGCTTTCTTT. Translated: CASSDRLNTEAFF.

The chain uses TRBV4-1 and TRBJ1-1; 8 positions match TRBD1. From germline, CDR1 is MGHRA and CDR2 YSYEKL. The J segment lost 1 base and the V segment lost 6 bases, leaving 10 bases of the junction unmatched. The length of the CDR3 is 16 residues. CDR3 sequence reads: CASRRVLTGENTEAFF. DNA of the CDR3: TGCGCCAGCAGGAGAGTTTTGACAGGGGAGAACACTGAAGCTTTCTTT.

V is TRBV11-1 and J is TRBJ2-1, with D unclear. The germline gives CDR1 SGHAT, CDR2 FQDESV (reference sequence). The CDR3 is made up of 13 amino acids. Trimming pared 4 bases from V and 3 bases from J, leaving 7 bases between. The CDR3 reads CASSSPGYNEQFF. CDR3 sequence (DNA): TGTGCCAGCAGCTCCCCGGGCTACAATGAGCAGTTCTTC.

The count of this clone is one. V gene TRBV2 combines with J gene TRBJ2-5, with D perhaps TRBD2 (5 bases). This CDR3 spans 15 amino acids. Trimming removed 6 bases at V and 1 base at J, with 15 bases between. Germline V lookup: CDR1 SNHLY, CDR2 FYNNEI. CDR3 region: CASSANPAAQETQYF. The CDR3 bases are TGTGCCAGCAGCGCAAACCCAGCGGCCCAAGAGACCCAGTACTTC.